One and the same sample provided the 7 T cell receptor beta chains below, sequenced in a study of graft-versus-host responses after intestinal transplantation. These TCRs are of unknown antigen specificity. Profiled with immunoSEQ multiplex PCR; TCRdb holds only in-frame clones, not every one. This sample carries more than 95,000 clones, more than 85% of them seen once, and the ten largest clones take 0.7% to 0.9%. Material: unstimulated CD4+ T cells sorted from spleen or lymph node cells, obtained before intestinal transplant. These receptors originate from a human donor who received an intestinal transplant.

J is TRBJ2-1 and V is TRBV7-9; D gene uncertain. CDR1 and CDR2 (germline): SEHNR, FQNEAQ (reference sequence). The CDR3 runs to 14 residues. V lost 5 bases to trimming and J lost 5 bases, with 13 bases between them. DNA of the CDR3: TGTGCCAGCAGCCTAAGGACGGGTAACAATGAGCAGTTCTTC. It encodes CASSLRTGNNEQFF.

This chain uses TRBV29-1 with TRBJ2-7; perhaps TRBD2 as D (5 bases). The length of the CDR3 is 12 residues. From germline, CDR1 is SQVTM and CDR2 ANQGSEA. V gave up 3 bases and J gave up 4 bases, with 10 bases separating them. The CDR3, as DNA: TGCAGCGTTGAGGGAGCCGGGTACGAGCAGTACTTC. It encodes CSVEGAGYEQYF.

The CDR3 coding sequence is TGTGCCAGCAGCCCCGGACAGGGAAGTTGGACAGATACGCAGTATTTT. Its protein product is CASSPGQGSWTDTQYF. This sequence joins TRBV5-6 and TRBJ2-3; 8 bases are a match to TRBD1. Germline V gene sequence: CDR1 SGHDT, CDR2 YYEEEE. This CDR3 is 16 amino acids long. V was pared by 4 bases and J by 3 bases, with 10 bases of the junction left unmatched.

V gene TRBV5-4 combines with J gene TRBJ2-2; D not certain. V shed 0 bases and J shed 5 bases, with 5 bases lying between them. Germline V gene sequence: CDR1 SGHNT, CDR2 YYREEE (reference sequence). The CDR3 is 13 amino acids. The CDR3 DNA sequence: TGTGCCAGCAGCTTGGGCTCTACCGGGGAGCTGTTTTTT. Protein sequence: CASSLGSTGELFF.

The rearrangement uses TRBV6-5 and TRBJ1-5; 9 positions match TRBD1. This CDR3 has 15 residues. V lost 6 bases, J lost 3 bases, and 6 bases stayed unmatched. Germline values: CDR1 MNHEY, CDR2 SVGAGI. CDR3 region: CASRAGTGFNQPQHF. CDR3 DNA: TGTGCCAGCAGGGCCGGGACAGGGTTCAATCAGCCCCAGCATTTT.

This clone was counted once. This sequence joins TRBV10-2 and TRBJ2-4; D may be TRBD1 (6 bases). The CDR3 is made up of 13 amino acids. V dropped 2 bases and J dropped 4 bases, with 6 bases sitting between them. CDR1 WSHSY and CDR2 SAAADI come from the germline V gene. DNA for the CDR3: TGCGCCAGCAGTGAGCAGGGGAAAAACATTCAGTACTTC. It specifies CASSEQGKNIQYF.

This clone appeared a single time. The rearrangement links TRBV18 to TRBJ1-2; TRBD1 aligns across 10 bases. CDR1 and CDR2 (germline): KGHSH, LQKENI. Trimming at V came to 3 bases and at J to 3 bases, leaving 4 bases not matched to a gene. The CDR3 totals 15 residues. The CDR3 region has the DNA TGTGCCAGCTCACCGAGACAGGGGGCGGACTATGGCTACACCTTC. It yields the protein CASSPRQGADYGYTF.